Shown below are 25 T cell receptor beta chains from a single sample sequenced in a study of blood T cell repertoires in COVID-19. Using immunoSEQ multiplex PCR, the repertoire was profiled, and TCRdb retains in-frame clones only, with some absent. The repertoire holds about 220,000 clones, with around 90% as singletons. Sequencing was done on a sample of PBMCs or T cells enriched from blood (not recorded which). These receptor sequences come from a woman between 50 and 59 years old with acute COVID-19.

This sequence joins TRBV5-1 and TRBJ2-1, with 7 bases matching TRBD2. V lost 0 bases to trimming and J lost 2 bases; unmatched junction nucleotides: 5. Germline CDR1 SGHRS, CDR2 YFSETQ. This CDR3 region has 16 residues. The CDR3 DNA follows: TGCGCCAGCAGCTTGGCCCCTAGCGGCCCCTACAATGAGCAGTTCTTC. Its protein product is CASSLAPSGPYNEQFF.

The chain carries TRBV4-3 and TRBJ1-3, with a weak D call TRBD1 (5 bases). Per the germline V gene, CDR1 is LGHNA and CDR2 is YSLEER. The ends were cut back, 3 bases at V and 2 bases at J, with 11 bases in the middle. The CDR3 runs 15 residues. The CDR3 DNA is TGCGCCAGCAGCCAGGCAGGGAGGGCTGGAAACACCATATATTTT. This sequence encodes CASSQAGRAGNTIYF.

CDR3 DNA: TGTGCCAGCAGCCCGACTAGTTTCTCCTACGAGCAGTACTTC. Translation: CASSPTSFSYEQYF. The V gene is TRBV7-2, the J gene TRBJ2-7; D may be TRBD2 (6 bases). The CDR3 spans 14 residues. The germline V gene has CDR1 SGHTA and CDR2 FQGNSA. Trimming removed 5 bases at V and 0 bases at J, with 11 bases between.

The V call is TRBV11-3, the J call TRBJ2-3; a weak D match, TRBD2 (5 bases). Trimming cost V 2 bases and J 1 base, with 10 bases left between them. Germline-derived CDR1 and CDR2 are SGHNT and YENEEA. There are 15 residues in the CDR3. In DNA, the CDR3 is TGTGCCAGCAGCTTATCGGCGGGCGGCACAGATACGCAGTATTTT. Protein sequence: CASSLSAGGTDTQYF. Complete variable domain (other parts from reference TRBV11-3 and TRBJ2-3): EAGVVQSPRYKIIEKKQPVAFWCNPISGHNTLYWYLQNLGQGPELLIRYENEEAVDDSQLPKDRFSAERLKGVDSTLKIQPAELGDSAVYLCASSLSAGGTDTQYFGPGTRLTVL.

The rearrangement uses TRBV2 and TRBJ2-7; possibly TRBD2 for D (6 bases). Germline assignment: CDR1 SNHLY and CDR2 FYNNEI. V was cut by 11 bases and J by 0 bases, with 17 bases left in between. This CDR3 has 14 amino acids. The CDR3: CAGRSGLSSYEQYF. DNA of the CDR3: TGTGCCGGTAGATCGGGACTCTCCTCCTACGAGCAGTACTTC. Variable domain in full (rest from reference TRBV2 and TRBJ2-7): EPEVTQTPSHQVTQMGQEVILRCVPISNHLYFYWYRQILGQKVEFLVSFYNNEISEKSEIFDDQFSVERPDGSNFTLKIRSTKLEDSAMYFCAGRSGLSSYEQYFGPGTRLTVT.

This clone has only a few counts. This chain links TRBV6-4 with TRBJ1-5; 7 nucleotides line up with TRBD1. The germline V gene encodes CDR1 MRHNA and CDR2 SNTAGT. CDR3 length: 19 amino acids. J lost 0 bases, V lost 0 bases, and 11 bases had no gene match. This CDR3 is CASSDSNRGRIVSNQPQHF. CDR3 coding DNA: TGTGCCAGCAGTGACTCAAACAGGGGACGAATCGTTAGCAATCAGCCCCAGCATTTT.

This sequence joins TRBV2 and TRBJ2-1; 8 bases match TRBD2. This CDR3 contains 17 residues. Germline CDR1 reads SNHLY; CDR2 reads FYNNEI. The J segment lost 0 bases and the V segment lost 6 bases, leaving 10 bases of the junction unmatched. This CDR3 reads CASSRTSGFRSYNEQFF. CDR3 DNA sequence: TGTGCCAGCAGCCGTACTAGCGGATTTCGCTCCTACAATGAGCAGTTCTTC.

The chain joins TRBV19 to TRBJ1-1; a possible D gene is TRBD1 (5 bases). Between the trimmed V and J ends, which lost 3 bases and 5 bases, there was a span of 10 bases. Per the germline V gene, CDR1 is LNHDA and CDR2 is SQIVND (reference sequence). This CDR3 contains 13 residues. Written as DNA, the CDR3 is TGTGCCAGTAGTATGTTGGGGGGTACTGAAGCTTTCTTT. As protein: CASSMLGGTEAFF.

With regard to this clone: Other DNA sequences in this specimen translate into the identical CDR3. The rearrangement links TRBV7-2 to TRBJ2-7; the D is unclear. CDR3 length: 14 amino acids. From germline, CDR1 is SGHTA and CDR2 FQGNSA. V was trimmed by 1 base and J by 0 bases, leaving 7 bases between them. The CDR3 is CASSLDGSSYEQYF. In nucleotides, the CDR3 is TGTGCCAGCAGCTTAGATGGCAGCTCCTACGAGCAGTACTTC.

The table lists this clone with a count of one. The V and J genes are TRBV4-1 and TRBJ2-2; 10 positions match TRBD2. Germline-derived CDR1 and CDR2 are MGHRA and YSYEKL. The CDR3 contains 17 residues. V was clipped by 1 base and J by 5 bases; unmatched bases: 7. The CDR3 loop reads CASSQVLAGVLTGELFF. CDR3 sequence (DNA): TGCGCCAGCAGCCAAGTCCTAGCGGGAGTTTTAACCGGGGAGCTGTTTTTT.

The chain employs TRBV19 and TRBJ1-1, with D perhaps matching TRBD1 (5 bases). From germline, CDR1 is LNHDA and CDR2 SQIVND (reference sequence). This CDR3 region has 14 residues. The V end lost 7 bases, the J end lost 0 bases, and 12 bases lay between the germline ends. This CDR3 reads CASTPQGVNTEAFF. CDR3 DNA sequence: TGTGCCAGTACTCCACAAGGGGTGAACACTGAAGCTTTCTTT.

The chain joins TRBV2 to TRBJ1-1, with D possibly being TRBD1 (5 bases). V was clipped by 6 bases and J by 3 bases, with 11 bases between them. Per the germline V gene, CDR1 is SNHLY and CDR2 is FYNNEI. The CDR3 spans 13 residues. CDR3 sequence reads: CASRIQQDTEAFF. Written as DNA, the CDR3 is TGTGCCAGCAGGATCCAACAGGACACTGAAGCTTTCTTT. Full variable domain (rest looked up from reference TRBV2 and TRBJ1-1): EPEVTQTPSHQVTQMGQEVILRCVPISNHLYFYWYRQILGQKVEFLVSFYNNEISEKSEIFDDQFSVERPDGSNFTLKIRSTKLEDSAMYFCASRIQQDTEAFFGQGTRLTVV.

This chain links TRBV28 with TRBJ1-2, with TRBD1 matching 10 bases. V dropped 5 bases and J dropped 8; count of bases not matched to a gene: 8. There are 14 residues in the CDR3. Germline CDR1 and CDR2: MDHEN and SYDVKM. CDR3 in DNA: TGTGCCAGCAGTAAAGACAGGGGGCCGAAGGGCTACACCTTC. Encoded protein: CASSKDRGPKGYTF.

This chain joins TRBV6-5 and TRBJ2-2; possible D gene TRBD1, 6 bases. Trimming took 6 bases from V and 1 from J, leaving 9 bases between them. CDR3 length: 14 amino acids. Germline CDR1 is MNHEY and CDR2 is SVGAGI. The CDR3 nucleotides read TGTGCCAGCAGGCAGGGACAGAACACCGGGGAGCTGTTTTTT. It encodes CASRQGQNTGELFF.

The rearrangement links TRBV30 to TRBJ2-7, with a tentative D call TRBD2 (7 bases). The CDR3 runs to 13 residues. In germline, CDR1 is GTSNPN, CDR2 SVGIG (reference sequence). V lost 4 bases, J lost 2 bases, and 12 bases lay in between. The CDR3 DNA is TGTGCCTGGATGGGGGGGCCCCCCTACGAGCAGTACTTC. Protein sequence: CAWMGGPPYEQYF.

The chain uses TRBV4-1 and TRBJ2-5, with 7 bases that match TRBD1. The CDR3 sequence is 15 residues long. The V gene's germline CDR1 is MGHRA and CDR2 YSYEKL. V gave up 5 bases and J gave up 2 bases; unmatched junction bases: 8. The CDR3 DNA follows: TGCGCCAGCAGCGATCGAAACAGGGGTCAAGAGACCCAGTACTTC. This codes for CASSDRNRGQETQYF.

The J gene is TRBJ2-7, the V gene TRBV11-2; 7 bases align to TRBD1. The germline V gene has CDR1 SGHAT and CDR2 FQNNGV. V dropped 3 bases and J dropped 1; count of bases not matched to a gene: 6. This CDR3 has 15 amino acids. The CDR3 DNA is TGTGCCAGCAGCTTGCTCCGGGACAGTTCCTACGAGCAGTACTTC. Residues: CASSLLRDSSYEQYF.

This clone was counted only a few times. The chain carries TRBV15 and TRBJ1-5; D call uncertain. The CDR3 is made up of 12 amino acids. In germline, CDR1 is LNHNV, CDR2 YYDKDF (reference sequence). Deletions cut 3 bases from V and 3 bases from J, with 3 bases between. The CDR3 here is CATSRANQPQHF. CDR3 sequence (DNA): TGTGCCACCAGCAGGGCCAATCAGCCCCAGCATTTT.

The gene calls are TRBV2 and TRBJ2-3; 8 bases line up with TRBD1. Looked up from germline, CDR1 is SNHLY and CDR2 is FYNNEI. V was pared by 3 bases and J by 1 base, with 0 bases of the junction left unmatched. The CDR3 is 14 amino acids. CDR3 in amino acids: CASSEDRGTDTQYF. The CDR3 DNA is TGTGCCAGCAGTGAGGACAGGGGCACAGATACGCAGTATTTT.

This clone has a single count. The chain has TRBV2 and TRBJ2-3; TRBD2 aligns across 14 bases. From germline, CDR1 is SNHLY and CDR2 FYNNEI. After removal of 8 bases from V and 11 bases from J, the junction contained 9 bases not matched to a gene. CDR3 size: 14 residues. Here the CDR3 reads CASGGGTSGSRQYF. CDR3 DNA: TGTGCCAGCGGGGGGGGGACTAGCGGGAGTAGGCAGTATTTT.

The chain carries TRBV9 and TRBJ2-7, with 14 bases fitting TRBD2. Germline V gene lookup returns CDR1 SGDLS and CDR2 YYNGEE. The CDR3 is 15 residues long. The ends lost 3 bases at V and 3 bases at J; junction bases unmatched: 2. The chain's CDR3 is CASSAGTSGSYEQYF. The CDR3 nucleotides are TGTGCCAGCAGCGCCGGGACTAGCGGGAGCTACGAGCAGTACTTC.

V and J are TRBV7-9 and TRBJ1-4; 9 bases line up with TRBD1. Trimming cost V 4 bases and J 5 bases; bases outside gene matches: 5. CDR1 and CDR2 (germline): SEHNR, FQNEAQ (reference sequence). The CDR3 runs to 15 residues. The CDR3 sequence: CASSSTGGANEKLFF. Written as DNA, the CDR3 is TGTGCCAGCAGCTCAACAGGGGGCGCGAATGAAAAACTGTTTTTT.

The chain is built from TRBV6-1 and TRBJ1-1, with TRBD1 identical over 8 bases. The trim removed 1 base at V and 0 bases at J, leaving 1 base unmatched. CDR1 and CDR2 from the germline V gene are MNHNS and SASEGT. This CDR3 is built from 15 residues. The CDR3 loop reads CASSEDRGVNTEAFF. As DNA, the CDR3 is TGTGCCAGCAGTGAAGACAGGGGGGTGAACACTGAAGCTTTCTTT.

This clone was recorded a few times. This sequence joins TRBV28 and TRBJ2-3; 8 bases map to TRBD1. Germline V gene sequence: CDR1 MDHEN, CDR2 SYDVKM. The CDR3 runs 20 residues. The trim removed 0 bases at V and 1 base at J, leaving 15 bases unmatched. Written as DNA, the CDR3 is TGTGCCAGCAGTTTATGGGGGGCGTGGGTGGACAGGGATCGCACAGATACGCAGTATTTT. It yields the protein CASSLWGAWVDRDRTDTQYF.

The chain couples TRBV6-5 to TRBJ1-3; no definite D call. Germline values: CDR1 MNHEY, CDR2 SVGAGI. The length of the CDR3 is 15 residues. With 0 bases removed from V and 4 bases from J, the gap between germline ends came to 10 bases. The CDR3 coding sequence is TGTGCCAGCAGTTACTCAGAGGGAGGCGGAAACACCATATATTTT. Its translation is CASSYSEGGGNTIYF.